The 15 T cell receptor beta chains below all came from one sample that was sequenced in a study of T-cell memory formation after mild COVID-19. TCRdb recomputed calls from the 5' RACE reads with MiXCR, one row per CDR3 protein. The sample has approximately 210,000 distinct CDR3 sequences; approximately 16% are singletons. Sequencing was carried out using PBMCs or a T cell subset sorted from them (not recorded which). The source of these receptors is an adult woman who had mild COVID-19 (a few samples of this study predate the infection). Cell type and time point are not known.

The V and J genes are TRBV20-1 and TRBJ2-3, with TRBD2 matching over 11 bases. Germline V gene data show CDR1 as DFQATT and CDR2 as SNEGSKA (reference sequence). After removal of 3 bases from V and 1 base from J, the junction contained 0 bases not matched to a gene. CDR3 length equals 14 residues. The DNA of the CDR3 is TGCAGTGCTAGGGGACTAGCGGGCACAGATACGCAGTATTTT. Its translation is CSARGLAGTDTQYF.

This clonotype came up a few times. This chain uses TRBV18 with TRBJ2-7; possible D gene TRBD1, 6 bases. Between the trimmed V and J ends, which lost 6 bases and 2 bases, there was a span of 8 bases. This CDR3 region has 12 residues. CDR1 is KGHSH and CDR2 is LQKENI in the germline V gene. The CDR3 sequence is CASSTGPYEQYF. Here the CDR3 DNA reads TGTGCCAGCTCGACAGGACCCTACGAGCAGTACTTC.

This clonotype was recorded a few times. The CDR3 DNA sequence: TGCGCCAGCAGCCCCACGGGTGGGGAAGAGACCCAGTACTTC. Translation: CASSPTGGEETQYF. The V call is TRBV5-1, the J call TRBJ2-5; no clear D. Trimming took 4 bases from V and 3 from J, leaving 13 bases between them. CDR3 size: 14 residues. CDR1 SGHRS and CDR2 YFSETQ come from the germline V gene. The entire variable domain, with the rest obtained from reference TRBV5-1 and TRBJ2-5, is as follows: KAGVTQTPRYLIKTRGQQVTLSCSPISGHRSVSWYQQTPGQGLQFLFEYFSETQRNKGNFPGRFSGRQFSNSRSEMNVSTLELGDSALYLCASSPTGGEETQYFGPGTRLLVL.

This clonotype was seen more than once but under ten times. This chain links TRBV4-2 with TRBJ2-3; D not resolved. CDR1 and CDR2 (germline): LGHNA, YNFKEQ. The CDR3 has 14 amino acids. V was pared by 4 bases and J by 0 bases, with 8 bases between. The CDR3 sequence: CASSPRWSTDTQYF. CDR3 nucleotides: TGTGCCAGCAGCCCCCGGTGGAGCACAGATACGCAGTATTTT.

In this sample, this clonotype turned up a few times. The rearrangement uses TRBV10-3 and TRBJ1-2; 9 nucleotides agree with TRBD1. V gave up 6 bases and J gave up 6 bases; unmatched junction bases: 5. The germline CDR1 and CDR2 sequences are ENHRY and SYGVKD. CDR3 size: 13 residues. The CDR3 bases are TGTGCCATCAGGGGACAGGGAGCTCATGGCTACACCTTC. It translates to CAIRGQGAHGYTF.

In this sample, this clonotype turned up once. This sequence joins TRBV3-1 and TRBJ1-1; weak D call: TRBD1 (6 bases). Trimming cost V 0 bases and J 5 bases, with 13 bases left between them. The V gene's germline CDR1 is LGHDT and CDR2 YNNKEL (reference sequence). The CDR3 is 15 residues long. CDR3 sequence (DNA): TGTGCCAGCAGCCAAGATCCCGGGGGCCTTACTGAAGCTTTCTTT. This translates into CASSQDPGGLTEAFF. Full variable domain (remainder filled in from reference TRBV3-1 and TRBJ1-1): DTAVSQTPKYLVTQMGNDKSIKCEQNLGHDTMYWYKQDSKKFLKIMFSYNNKELIINETVPNRFSPKSPDKAHLNLHINSLELGDSAVYFCASSQDPGGLTEAFFGQGTRLTVV.

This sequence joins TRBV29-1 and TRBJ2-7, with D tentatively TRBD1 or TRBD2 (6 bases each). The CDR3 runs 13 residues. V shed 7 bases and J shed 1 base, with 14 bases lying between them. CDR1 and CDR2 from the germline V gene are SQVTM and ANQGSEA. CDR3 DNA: TGCAGCGCAACAGGAGGGGGTTCCTACGAGCAGTACTTC. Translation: CSATGGGSYEQYF.

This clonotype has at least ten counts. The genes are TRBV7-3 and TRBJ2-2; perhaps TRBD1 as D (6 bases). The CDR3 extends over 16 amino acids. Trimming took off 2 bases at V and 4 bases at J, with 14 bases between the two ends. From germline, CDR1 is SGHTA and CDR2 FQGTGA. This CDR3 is CASSLVADRLTGELFF. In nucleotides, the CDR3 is TGTGCCAGCAGCTTAGTTGCCGACAGGCTCACCGGGGAGCTGTTTTTT.

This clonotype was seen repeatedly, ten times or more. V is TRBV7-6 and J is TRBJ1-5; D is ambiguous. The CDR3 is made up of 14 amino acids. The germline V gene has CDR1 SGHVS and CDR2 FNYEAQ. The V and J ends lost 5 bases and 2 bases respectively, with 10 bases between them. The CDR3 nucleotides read TGTGCCAGCAGCCGCGACGGAGGCAATCAGCCCCAGCATTTT. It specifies CASSRDGGNQPQHF.

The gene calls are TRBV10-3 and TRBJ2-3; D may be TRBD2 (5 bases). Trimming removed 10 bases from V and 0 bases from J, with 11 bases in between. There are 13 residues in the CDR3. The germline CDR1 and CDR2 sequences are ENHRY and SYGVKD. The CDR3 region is CATSGPSTDTQYF. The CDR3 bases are TGTGCCACCAGCGGTCCTAGCACAGATACGCAGTATTTT.

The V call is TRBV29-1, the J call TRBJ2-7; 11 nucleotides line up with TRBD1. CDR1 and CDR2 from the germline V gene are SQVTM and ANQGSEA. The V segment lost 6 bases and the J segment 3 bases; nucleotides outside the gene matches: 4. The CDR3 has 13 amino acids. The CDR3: CSVKGQGDYEQYF. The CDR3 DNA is TGCAGCGTGAAGGGACAGGGGGACTACGAGCAGTACTTC.

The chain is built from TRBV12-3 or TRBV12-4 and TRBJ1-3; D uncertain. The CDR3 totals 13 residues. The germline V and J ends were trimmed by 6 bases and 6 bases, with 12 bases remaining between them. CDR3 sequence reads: CASSSGRINTIYF. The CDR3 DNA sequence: TGTGCCAGCAGCTCCGGACGGATAAACACCATATATTTT.

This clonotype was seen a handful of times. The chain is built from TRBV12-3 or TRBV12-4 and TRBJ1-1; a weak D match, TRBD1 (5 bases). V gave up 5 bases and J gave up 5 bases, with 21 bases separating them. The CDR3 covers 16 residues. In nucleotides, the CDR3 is TGTGCCAGCAGTACCGGGACTCCCCTAGCGAGGACTGAAGCTTTCTTT. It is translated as CASSTGTPLARTEAFF.

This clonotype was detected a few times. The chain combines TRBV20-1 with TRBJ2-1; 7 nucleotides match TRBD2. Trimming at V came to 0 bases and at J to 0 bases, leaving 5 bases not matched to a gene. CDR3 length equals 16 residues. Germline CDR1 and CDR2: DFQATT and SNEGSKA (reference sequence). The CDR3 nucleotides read TGCAGTGCTAGAGATCGGAAGCGGGGCTCCTACAATGAGCAGTTCTTC. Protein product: CSARDRKRGSYNEQFF.

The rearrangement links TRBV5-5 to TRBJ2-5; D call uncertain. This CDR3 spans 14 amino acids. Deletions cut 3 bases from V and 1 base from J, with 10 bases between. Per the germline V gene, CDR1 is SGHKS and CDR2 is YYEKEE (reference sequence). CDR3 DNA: TGTGCCAGCAGCTCCCCAGGACGCCAAGAGACCCAGTACTTC. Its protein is CASSSPGRQETQYF.